This TCR beta chain is from a study of cytomegalovirus exposure and HLA in healthy donors. Study-wide findings and caveats: Analysis was performed later, and it showed HLA-associated TCR beta chains to be more clonally expanded than equally common others. There were a few CMV-associated chains whose specificity for CMV antigens was confirmed in vitro.

Note on this clone: Its target is unknown.

The primer mix had 60 Vbeta and 13 Jbeta primers. Sequencing used immunoSEQ multiplex PCR; TCRdb keeps in-frame clones, though not all of them. Of more than 150,000 clones in the sample, over 70% were seen once. The TCR sequence derives from a woman between 40 and 55 years old in good health and CMV-seropositive. The sequenced sample was PBMCs.

The CDR3 sequence is CASNPGLNYGYTF. CDR3 nucleotide sequence: TGTGCCAGCAACCCCGGACTTAACTATGGCTACACCTTC. This chain uses TRBV7-2 with TRBJ1-2; D not resolved. Germline V gene data show CDR1 as SGHTA and CDR2 as FQGNSA. V was cut by 7 bases and J by 1 base, with 10 bases left in between. This CDR3 spans 13 amino acids.